A selection of T cell receptor beta chains follows, all from one sample in a study of blood T cells in healthy people across ages. TCRdb processed the 5' RACE reads anew with MiXCR; each CDR3 protein has one entry. The sample yields 1,100,000 or so distinct CDR3 sequences, around 43% seen once. Sequenced sample: blood. Every receptor here comes from a woman between 55 and 75 years old in good health. Each CDR3 is given with its conserved first and last residue. The D gene is left open where the match is weak. Clone size appears in some rows only: once, few, many, or a class for an expanded clone.

CDR3aa: CALQRGQCNSPLHF
CDR3nt: TGTGCCTTACAACGGGGACAGTGTAATTCACCCCTCCACTTT
len: 14
j_gene: TRBJ1-6
v_gene: TRBV21-1
abundance: .
d_gene: .

CDR3aa: CATSDPKEGQFF
CDR3nt: TGTGCCACCAGTGATCCTAAAGAAGGGCAGTTCTTC
len: 12
j_gene: TRBJ2-1
v_gene: TRBV24-1
abundance: few
d_gene: .

CDR3aa: CATSRGSSGRLEQYF
CDR3nt: TGTGCCACCAGCAGAGGGTCTAGCGGGAGACTCGAGCAGTACTTC
len: 15
j_gene: TRBJ2-7
v_gene: TRBV15
abundance: many
d_gene: TRBD2

CDR3aa: CASSRGAGGSDTQYF
CDR3nt: TGCGCCAGCAGCCGGGGAGCGGGAGGGTCGGATACGCAGTATTTT
len: 15
j_gene: TRBJ2-3
v_gene: TRBV4-1
abundance: many
d_gene: TRBD2

CDR3aa: CASRQQGGEQYF
CDR3nt: TGTGCCAGCAGGCAACAGGGGGGAGAGCAGTACTTC
len: 12
j_gene: TRBJ2-7
v_gene: TRBV6-5
abundance: .
d_gene: TRBD1

CDR3aa: CSALAGGPGQFF
CDR3nt: TGCAGTGCTTTAGCGGGAGGGCCGGGGCAGTTCTTC
len: 12
j_gene: TRBJ2-1
v_gene: TRBV20-1
abundance: few
d_gene: TRBD2

CDR3aa: CATSRAMGGEQYF
CDR3nt: TGTGCCACCAGCAGAGCCATGGGGGGCGAGCAGTACTTC
len: 13
j_gene: TRBJ2-7
v_gene: TRBV15
abundance: .
d_gene: .

CDR3aa: CSATKADSSYNEQFF
CDR3nt: TGCAGTGCTACAAAAGCGGATAGCTCCTACAATGAGCAGTTCTTC
len: 15
j_gene: TRBJ2-1
v_gene: TRBV20-1
abundance: .
d_gene: .

CDR3aa: CASIRDREIWVYFTDTQYF
CDR3nt: TGTGCCAGCATCCGGGACAGGGAGATCTGGGTGTATTTCACAGATACGCAGTATTTT
len: 19
j_gene: TRBJ2-3
v_gene: TRBV2
abundance: .
d_gene: TRBD1

CDR3aa: CASSTLASYEQYF
CDR3nt: TGTGCCAGCAGCACCCTAGCCTCCTACGAGCAGTACTTC
len: 13
j_gene: TRBJ2-7
v_gene: TRBV7-2
abundance: .
d_gene: .

CDR3aa: CASRETGLNEQYF
CDR3nt: TGTGCCAGCAGGGAAACAGGTCTTAACGAGCAGTACTTC
len: 13
j_gene: TRBJ2-7
v_gene: TRBV28
abundance: .
d_gene: .

CDR3aa: CASSRDGGVDGYTF
CDR3nt: TGTGCCAGCAGTCGGGACGGGGGAGTTGATGGCTACACCTTC
len: 14
j_gene: TRBJ1-2
v_gene: TRBV6-5
abundance: few
d_gene: .

CDR3aa: CAISSRGGETQYF
CDR3nt: TGTGCCATCAGTTCGAGGGGGGGAGAGACCCAGTACTTC
len: 13
j_gene: TRBJ2-5
v_gene: TRBV10-3
abundance: .
d_gene: .

CDR3aa: CASSQETSVYEQYF
CDR3nt: TGCGCCAGCAGCCAAGAGACTAGCGTCTACGAGCAGTACTTC
len: 14
j_gene: TRBJ2-7
v_gene: TRBV4-1
abundance: .
d_gene: TRBD2

CDR3aa: CASENTSGRDSEQFF
CDR3nt: TGTGCCAGCGAAAATACTAGCGGGAGGGATAGTGAGCAGTTCTTC
len: 15
j_gene: TRBJ2-1
v_gene: TRBV6-6
abundance: once
d_gene: TRBD2

CDR3aa: CASSRGGGVFYEQYF
CDR3nt: TGTGCCAGCAGCCGAGGTGGGGGAGTTTTCTACGAGCAGTACTTC
len: 15
j_gene: TRBJ2-7
v_gene: TRBV9
abundance: once
d_gene: .

CDR3aa: CASSQRDTANQPQHF
CDR3nt: TGTGCCAGCAGTCAGCGGGACACAGCTAATCAGCCCCAGCATTTT
len: 15
j_gene: TRBJ1-5
v_gene: TRBV2
abundance: .
d_gene: .

CDR3aa: CASSERLAGGQETQYF
CDR3nt: TGTGCCAGCAGTGAGAGACTAGCGGGAGGGCAAGAGACCCAGTACTTC
len: 16
j_gene: TRBJ2-5
v_gene: TRBV6-1
abundance: .
d_gene: TRBD2

CDR3aa: CSAVDRLKGEQYF
CDR3nt: TGCAGTGCTGTGGACAGACTCAAGGGCGAGCAGTACTTC
len: 13
j_gene: TRBJ2-7
v_gene: TRBV20-1
abundance: few
d_gene: .

CDR3aa: CASSANRGFGSPPHF
CDR3nt: TGTGCCAGCAGCGCCAACAGGGGTTTTGGTTCACCCCCCCACTTT
len: 15
j_gene: TRBJ1-6
v_gene: TRBV9
abundance: once
d_gene: TRBD1

CDR3aa: CSAITPGLAITTQYF
CDR3nt: TGCAGCGCTATTACGCCGGGACTAGCGATAACGACGCAGTATTTT
len: 15
j_gene: TRBJ2-3
v_gene: TRBV29-1
abundance: .
d_gene: TRBD2

CDR3aa: CASSYSGGGSYEQYF
CDR3nt: TGTGCCAGCAGCTATAGCGGGGGGGGCTCCTACGAGCAGTACTTC
len: 15
j_gene: TRBJ2-7
v_gene: TRBV7-2
abundance: .
d_gene: TRBD2

CDR3aa: CASSLDGFGQPQHF
CDR3nt: TGCGCCAGCAGCTTGGACGGCTTCGGGCAGCCCCAGCATTTT
len: 14
j_gene: TRBJ1-5
v_gene: TRBV5-1
abundance: few
d_gene: .

CDR3aa: CSVGPGGSTDTQYF
CDR3nt: TGCAGCGTTGGCCCAGGGGGTAGCACAGATACGCAGTATTTT
len: 14
j_gene: TRBJ2-3
v_gene: TRBV29-1
abundance: few
d_gene: TRBD1

CDR3aa: CASSGTSGSSYF
CDR3nt: TGTGCCAGCTCAGGAACTAGCGGGAGTTCGTATTTT
len: 12
j_gene: TRBJ2-3
v_gene: TRBV18
abundance: .
d_gene: TRBD2

CDR3aa: CASTRDTNYGYTF
CDR3nt: TGCGCCAGCACCCGGGATACTAACTATGGCTACACCTTC
len: 13
j_gene: TRBJ1-2
v_gene: TRBV5-1
abundance: .
d_gene: .

CDR3aa: CNARHVETQYF
CDR3nt: TGCAATGCTAGACACGTGGAGACCCAGTACTTC
len: 11
j_gene: TRBJ2-5
v_gene: TRBV20-1
abundance: .
d_gene: .

CDR3aa: CASSSIRLGHNEQYF
CDR3nt: TGTGCCAGCAGCTCCATAAGACTTGGTCACAATGAGCAGTACTTC
len: 15
j_gene: TRBJ2-5
v_gene: TRBV4-2
abundance: few
d_gene: .

CDR3aa: CASSPGRNAGTEAFF
CDR3nt: TGTGCCAGCAGTCCAGGTCGAAATGCGGGCACTGAAGCTTTCTTT
len: 15
j_gene: TRBJ1-1
v_gene: TRBV5-8
abundance: .
d_gene: .

CDR3aa: CASSSDEAGGYYEQFF
CDR3nt: TGTGCCAGCAGCTCCGACGAGGCGGGAGGGTATTATGAGCAGTTCTTC
len: 16
j_gene: TRBJ2-1
v_gene: TRBV7-8
abundance: many
d_gene: TRBD2

CDR3aa: CSALPIRGNTGELFF
CDR3nt: TGCAGCGCCCTCCCGATACGGGGTAACACCGGGGAGCTGTTTTTT
len: 15
j_gene: TRBJ2-2
v_gene: TRBV29-1
abundance: .
d_gene: .

CDR3aa: CASSLLQGVSEQFF
CDR3nt: TGTGCCAGCAGCTTATTGCAGGGGGTAAGTGAGCAGTTCTTC
len: 14
j_gene: TRBJ2-1
v_gene: TRBV7-8
abundance: .
d_gene: TRBD1

CDR3aa: CASSELFAGELFF
CDR3nt: TGTGCCAGCTCGGAGTTGTTTGCCGGGGAGCTGTTTTTT
len: 13
j_gene: TRBJ2-2
v_gene: TRBV12-3/TRBV12-4
abundance: few
d_gene: .

CDR3aa: CSAKDRGTLMQYF
CDR3nt: TGCAGTGCTAAGGACCGGGGAACTTTGATGCAGTACTTC
len: 13
j_gene: TRBJ2-5
v_gene: TRBV20-1
abundance: .
d_gene: .

CDR3aa: CASSVNRGYGYTF
CDR3nt: TGTGCCAGCAGTGTAAACAGGGGCTATGGCTACACCTTC
len: 13
j_gene: TRBJ1-2
v_gene: TRBV27
abundance: .
d_gene: TRBD1

CDR3aa: CASRAAGTLSSTDTQYF
CDR3nt: TGTGCCAGCAGGGCCGCCGGGACTCTAAGTAGCACAGATACGCAGTATTTT
len: 17
j_gene: TRBJ2-3
v_gene: TRBV2
abundance: .
d_gene: .

CDR3aa: CASGTHPREQYF
CDR3nt: TGTGCCAGCGGGACCCATCCCCGCGAGCAGTACTTC
len: 12
j_gene: TRBJ2-7
v_gene: TRBV3-1
abundance: .
d_gene: .

CDR3aa: CASSHPGPNNEQFF
CDR3nt: TGTGCCAGCAGCCACCCCGGGCCCAACAATGAGCAGTTCTTC
len: 14
j_gene: TRBJ2-1
v_gene: TRBV7-9
abundance: .
d_gene: .

CDR3aa: CASSSEGLPDTQYF
CDR3nt: TGTGCCAGCAGCTCCGAGGGCCTACCAGATACGCAGTATTTT
len: 14
j_gene: TRBJ2-3
v_gene: TRBV7-9
abundance: .
d_gene: .

CDR3aa: CASSPQTGTARPNEKLFF
CDR3nt: TGTGCCAGCAGCCCCCAAACCGGGACAGCCCGCCCTAATGAAAAACTGTTTTTT
len: 18
j_gene: TRBJ1-4
v_gene: TRBV11-3
abundance: .
d_gene: TRBD1

CDR3aa: CASSQLSTRRPSYNEQYF
CDR3nt: TGCGCCAGCAGCCAGCTCTCCACTAGGAGGCCATCCTACAATGAGCAGTACTTC
len: 18
j_gene: TRBJ2-7
v_gene: TRBV4-3
abundance: few
d_gene: .

CDR3aa: CASSQDGQDNQPQHF
CDR3nt: TGCGCCAGCAGCCAAGACGGCCAGGACAATCAGCCCCAGCATTTT
len: 15
j_gene: TRBJ1-5
v_gene: TRBV4-1
abundance: few
d_gene: .